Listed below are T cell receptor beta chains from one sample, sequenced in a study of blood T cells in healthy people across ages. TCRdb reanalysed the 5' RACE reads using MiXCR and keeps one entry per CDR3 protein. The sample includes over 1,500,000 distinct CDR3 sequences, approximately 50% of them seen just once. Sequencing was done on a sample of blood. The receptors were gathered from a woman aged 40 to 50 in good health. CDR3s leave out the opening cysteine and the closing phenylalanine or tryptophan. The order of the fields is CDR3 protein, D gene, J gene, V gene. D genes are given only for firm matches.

ASSSQPLAVPYEQY | TRBD2 | TRBJ2-7 | TRBV6-2/TRBV6-3
STGSLFGTGGWVDTQY | TRBD1 | TRBJ2-3 | TRBV29-1
ASSLNGQGQF | TRBD1 | TRBJ2-1 | TRBV5-1
ASSLGVTSGGNTQY | TRBD2 | TRBJ2-3 | TRBV5-1
ASSFLDSQSYNEQF | . | TRBJ2-1 | TRBV11-2
ASSQNLQVFYEQY | . | TRBJ2-7 | TRBV14
ASSLNLGVYEQY | . | TRBJ2-7 | TRBV11-2
ASSYRSANSYEQY | . | TRBJ2-7 | TRBV6-6
ASGSSGGHNEQF | . | TRBJ2-1 | TRBV5-1
ASSGVLAGGQSGNEQY | TRBD2 | TRBJ2-5 | TRBV6-1
ASGMTGGTDTQY | . | TRBJ2-3 | TRBV9
SAPTPGFNYGYT | . | TRBJ1-2 | TRBV20-1
ASSDEGLFTDTQY | . | TRBJ2-3 | TRBV7-2
ASSFSAGGPVAKNIQY | TRBD2 | TRBJ2-4 | TRBV7-2
ASSQVLDTQY | . | TRBJ2-3 | TRBV14
SVPPTSGGKQETQY | TRBD2 | TRBJ2-5 | TRBV29-1
ASSFSTRAF | . | TRBJ1-1 | TRBV28
ASGKQGAANYGYT | TRBD1 | TRBJ1-2 | TRBV5-1
ASRRGGSFYEQY | . | TRBJ2-7 | TRBV28
ASSYGSESYERY | . | TRBJ2-7 | TRBV6-2/TRBV6-3
ASSSGGGGATDTQY | TRBD2 | TRBJ2-3 | TRBV9
ASSEEGTGLAKNIQY | TRBD1 | TRBJ2-4 | TRBV6-1
ASGDRAYEQY | TRBD1 | TRBJ2-7 | TRBV10-1
SALPGQGVAKNIQY | TRBD1 | TRBJ2-4 | TRBV20-1
ASKQDPQIPGETQY | . | TRBJ2-5 | TRBV6-1
SGTGRPDTQY | TRBD1 | TRBJ2-3 | TRBV20-1
ASSLPVGNYGYT | . | TRBJ1-2 | TRBV28
ASRRIATNEKLF | . | TRBJ1-4 | TRBV27
SAAAGAGVQETQY | TRBD2 | TRBJ2-5 | TRBV20-1
ASSYGRLGKGAGETQY | . | TRBJ2-5 | TRBV6-5
ASSPLGQSNSPLH | TRBD1 | TRBJ1-6 | TRBV4-1
ASSPNSRGSNQPQH | TRBD1 | TRBJ1-5 | TRBV28
SAHHSSGANVLT | . | TRBJ2-6 | TRBV20-1
ASSQVGENNEKLF | . | TRBJ1-4 | TRBV4-2
ASSLGLADTQY | . | TRBJ2-3 | TRBV7-2
ASSSPVPGVEDTQY | . | TRBJ2-3 | TRBV7-9
ASSLPGQGYEPTMNTEAF | TRBD1 | TRBJ1-1 | TRBV7-6
ASSYRDNYGYT | . | TRBJ1-2 | TRBV6-5
ASSPGTSGEAEKETQF | TRBD2 | . | TRBV5-1
ASSLGSGPNEKLF | . | TRBJ1-4 | TRBV12-3/TRBV12-4
ASSVESSYNEQF | . | TRBJ2-1 | TRBV9
ASSQSQGQAFYGYT | TRBD1 | TRBJ1-2 | TRBV4-3
ASSLGSQWSTDTQY | . | TRBJ2-3 | TRBV12-3/TRBV12-4
ASGGVGQVEAF | . | TRBJ1-1 | TRBV6-5
ASSWGGKSRY | . | TRBJ2-3 | TRBV7-9
ASKTGGSDQPQH | . | TRBJ1-5 | TRBV28
ASSQEGGSYNSPLH | . | TRBJ1-6 | TRBV4-1
ASSQDGGTGDGNIQY | TRBD1 | . | TRBV4-2
AIRGQGLFYEQY | TRBD1 | TRBJ2-7 | TRBV10-3
ASSVDGYGTDTQY | . | TRBJ2-3 | TRBV9
ATRAGGSSYNGQF | TRBD2 | TRBJ2-1 | TRBV24-1
SVEGQNTGELF | . | TRBJ2-2 | TRBV29-1
ASDRMVVGFWQF | . | TRBJ2-1 | TRBV7-9